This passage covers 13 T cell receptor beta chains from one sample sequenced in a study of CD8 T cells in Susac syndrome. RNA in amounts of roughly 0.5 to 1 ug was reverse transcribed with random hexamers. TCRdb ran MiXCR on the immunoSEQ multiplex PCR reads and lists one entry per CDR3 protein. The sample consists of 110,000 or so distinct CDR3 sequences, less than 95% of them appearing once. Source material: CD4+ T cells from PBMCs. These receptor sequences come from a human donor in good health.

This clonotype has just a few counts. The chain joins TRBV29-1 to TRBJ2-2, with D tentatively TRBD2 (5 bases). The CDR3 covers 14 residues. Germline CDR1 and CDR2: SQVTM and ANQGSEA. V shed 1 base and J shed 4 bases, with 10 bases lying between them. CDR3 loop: CSVEVGGGTGELFF. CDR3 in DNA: TGCAGCGTTGAAGTGGGCGGAGGCACCGGGGAGCTGTTTTTT.

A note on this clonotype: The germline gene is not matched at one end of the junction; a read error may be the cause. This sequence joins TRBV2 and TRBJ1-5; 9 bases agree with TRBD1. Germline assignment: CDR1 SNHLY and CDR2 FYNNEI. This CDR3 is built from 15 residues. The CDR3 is CASGDQGTGNQPQHF. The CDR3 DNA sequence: TGTGCCAGCGGTGACCAAGGGACAGGGAATCAGCCCCAGCATTTT.

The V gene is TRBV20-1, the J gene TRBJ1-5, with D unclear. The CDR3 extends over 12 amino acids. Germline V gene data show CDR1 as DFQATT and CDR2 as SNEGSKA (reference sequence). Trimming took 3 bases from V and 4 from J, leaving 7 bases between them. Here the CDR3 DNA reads TGCAGTGCTAGGATTGGAAATCAGCCCCAGCATTTT. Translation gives CSARIGNQPQHF.

The CDR3 nucleotides read TGTGCCAGCATCGAGACTAGCGGGAGGGCCAGTGAGCAGTTCTTC. Protein sequence: CASIETSGRASEQFF. The rearrangement links TRBV7-2 to TRBJ2-1; 14 nucleotides align to TRBD2. Germline loops: CDR1 SGHTA, CDR2 FQGNSA. CDR3 length: 15 residues. Losses at the gene ends were 7 bases for V and 9 bases for J; bases not matched to a gene: 8.

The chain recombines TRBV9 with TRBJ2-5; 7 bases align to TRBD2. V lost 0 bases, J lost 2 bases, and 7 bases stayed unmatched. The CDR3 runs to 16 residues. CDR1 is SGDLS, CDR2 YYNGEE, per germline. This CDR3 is CASSVATASGQETQYF. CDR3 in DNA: TGTGCCAGCAGCGTAGCTACGGCTAGCGGACAAGAGACCCAGTACTTC.

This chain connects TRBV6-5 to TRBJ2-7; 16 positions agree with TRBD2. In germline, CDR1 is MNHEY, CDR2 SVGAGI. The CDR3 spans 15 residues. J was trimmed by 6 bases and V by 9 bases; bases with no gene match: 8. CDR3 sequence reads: CASSGLAGGPAEQYF. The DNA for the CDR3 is TGTGCCAGTTCGGGACTAGCGGGAGGGCCCGCCGAGCAGTACTTC.

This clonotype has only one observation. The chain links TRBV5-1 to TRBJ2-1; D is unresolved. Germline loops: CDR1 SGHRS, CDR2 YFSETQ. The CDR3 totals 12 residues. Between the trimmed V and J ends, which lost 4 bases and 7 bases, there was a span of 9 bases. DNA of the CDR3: TGCGCCAGCAGCAAAAATTCGAATGAGCAGTTCTTC. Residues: CASSKNSNEQFF.

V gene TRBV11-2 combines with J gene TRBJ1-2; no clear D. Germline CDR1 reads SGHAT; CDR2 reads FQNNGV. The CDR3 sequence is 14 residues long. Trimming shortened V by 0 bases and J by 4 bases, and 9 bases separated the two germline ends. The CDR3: CASSLDARIYGYTF. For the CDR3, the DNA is TGTGCCAGCAGCTTAGACGCCAGGATCTATGGCTACACCTTC.

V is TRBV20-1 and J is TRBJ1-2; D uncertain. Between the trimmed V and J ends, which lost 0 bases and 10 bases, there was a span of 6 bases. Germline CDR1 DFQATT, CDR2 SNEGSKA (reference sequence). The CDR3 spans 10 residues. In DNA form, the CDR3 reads TGCAGTGCTAGAGAGGCGGACTACACCTTC. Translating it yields CSAREADYTF.

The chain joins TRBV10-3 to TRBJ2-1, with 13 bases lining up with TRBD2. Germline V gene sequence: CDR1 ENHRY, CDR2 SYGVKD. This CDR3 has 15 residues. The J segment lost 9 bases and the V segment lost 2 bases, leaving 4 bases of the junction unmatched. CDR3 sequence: CAISEGLAGEGEQFF. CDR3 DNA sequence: TGTGCCATCAGTGAGGGACTAGCGGGAGAGGGTGAGCAGTTCTTC.

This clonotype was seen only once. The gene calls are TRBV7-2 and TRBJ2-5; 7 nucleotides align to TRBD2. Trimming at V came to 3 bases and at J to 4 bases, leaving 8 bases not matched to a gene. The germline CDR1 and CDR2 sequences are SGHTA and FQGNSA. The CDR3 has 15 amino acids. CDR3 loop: CASSFGGRARETQYF. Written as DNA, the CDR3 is TGTGCCAGCAGCTTTGGTGGGAGGGCCCGAGAGACCCAGTACTTC.

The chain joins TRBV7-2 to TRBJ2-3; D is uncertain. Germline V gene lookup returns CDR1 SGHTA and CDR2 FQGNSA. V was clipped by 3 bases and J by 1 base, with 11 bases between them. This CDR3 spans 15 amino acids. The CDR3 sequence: CASSFEPRGTDTQYF. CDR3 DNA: TGTGCCAGCAGCTTCGAACCCCGTGGCACAGATACGCAGTATTTT.

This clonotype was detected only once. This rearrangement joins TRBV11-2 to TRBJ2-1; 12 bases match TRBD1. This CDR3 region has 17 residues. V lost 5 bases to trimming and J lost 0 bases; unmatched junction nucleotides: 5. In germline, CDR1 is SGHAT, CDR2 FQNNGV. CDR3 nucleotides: TGTGCCAGCAGCCTCGGGACAGGGGGCCTCTCCTACAATGAGCAGTTCTTC. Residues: CASSLGTGGLSYNEQFF.